The next 30 T cell receptor beta chains were all read from a single sample in a study of long-term antiretroviral therapy in people with HIV. A v3.0 immunoSEQ assay was performed at survey level. The data were produced by immunoSEQ multiplex PCR, yet TCRdb's version contains in-frame clones alone and is incomplete. The repertoire consists of roughly 38,000 clones, with 82% occurring once and the leading ten covering roughly 14%. The sequencing used unsorted PBMCs, collected 0.3 years after starting antiretroviral therapy. The receptors shown here come from a man aged 18 to 29 with HIV.

This chain uses TRBV11-2 with TRBJ2-1, with D uncertain. V dropped 5 bases and J dropped 14 bases, with 13 bases sitting between them. CDR3 length equals 11 residues. Germline CDR1 and CDR2: SGHAT and FQNNGV. The CDR3 is CASSPGRKKFF. Here the CDR3 DNA reads TGTGCCAGCAGCCCCGGACGGAAGAAGTTCTTC.

This chain connects TRBV27 to TRBJ1-2, with D unclear. Looked up from germline, CDR1 is MNHEY and CDR2 is SMNVEV (reference sequence). Trimming shortened V by 2 bases and J by 5 bases, and 9 bases separated the two germline ends. The CDR3 runs 13 residues. The DNA for the CDR3 is TGTGCCAGCAGTTTAGGCAGGAGGTATGGCTACACCTTC. This translates into CASSLGRRYGYTF.

The chain couples TRBV9 to TRBJ1-2; D is undetermined. The CDR3 extends over 15 amino acids. CDR1 is SGDLS and CDR2 is YYNGEE in the germline V gene. V gave up 3 bases and J gave up 1 base, with 13 bases separating them. This CDR3 reads CASSASGGVNYGYTF. The CDR3 DNA is TGTGCCAGCAGCGCCTCAGGCGGTGTTAACTATGGCTACACCTTC.

This clone has a handful of counts. This sequence joins TRBV7-6 and TRBJ2-1; the D is unclear. Germline-derived CDR1 and CDR2 are SGHVS and FNYEAQ. V lost 4 bases and J 7 bases, leaving 14 bases between the germline ends. CDR3 length: 14 amino acids. CDR3 coding DNA: TGTGCCAGCAGCTACCGTTTCTTAGGTAATGAGCAGTTCTTC. It specifies CASSYRFLGNEQFF.

The chain employs TRBV7-9 and TRBJ1-2, with TRBD1 matching over 9 bases. V shed 11 bases and J 7 bases; nucleotides not matched to a gene: 11. CDR1 is SEHNR, CDR2 FQNEAQ, per germline (reference sequence). This CDR3 contains 13 residues. The chain's CDR3 is CAGFEGQGGGYTF. DNA of the CDR3: TGTGCCGGATTCGAGGGACAGGGTGGTGGCTACACCTTC.

The chain combines TRBV28 with TRBJ2-7; 10 nucleotides match TRBD2. The germline V gene encodes CDR1 MDHEN and CDR2 SYDVKM. The CDR3 extends over 13 amino acids. The V segment lost 7 bases and the J segment 6 bases; nucleotides outside the gene matches: 6. CDR3 protein: CASTLAGDLEQYF. The CDR3 region has the DNA TGTGCCAGCACTCTAGCGGGAGATCTCGAGCAGTACTTC.

In this sample, this clone turned up once. A junction boundary mismatches the germline segment, possibly from a read error. The chain links TRBV5-4 to TRBJ2-7; D is perhaps TRBD1 or TRBD2 (5 bases each). Germline CDR1 reads SGHNT; CDR2 reads YYREEE (reference sequence). This CDR3 comprises 15 residues. The CDR3 loop is CASSQDLWDGYEQYF. In DNA form, the CDR3 reads TGCGCCAGCAGCCAAGATCTATGGGACGGCTACGAGCAGTACTTC.

The count of this clone is one. The chain recombines TRBV7-8 with TRBJ2-1; D might be TRBD2 (6 bases). Trimming took 5 bases from V and 3 from J, leaving 17 bases between them. Germline CDR1 reads SGHVS; CDR2 reads FQNEAQ. The CDR3 length is 16 residues. The CDR3 coding sequence is TGTGCCAGCAGCCGCTTGCGGACTAATGACTACAATGAGCAGTTCTTC. Residues: CASSRLRTNDYNEQFF.

CDR3: CASSQDPRSQFF. CDR3 coding DNA: TGTGCCAGCAGCCAAGATCCCCGTTCGCAGTTCTTC. The V and J genes are TRBV14 and TRBJ2-1, with D unresolved. The CDR3 is made up of 12 amino acids. Germline values: CDR1 SGHDN, CDR2 FVKESK. The V end lost 0 bases, the J end lost 12 bases, and 9 bases lay between the germline ends. Based on the CDR3 plus reference TRBV14 and TRBJ2-1, the full variable domain is EAGVTQFPSHSVIEKGQTVTLRCDPISGHDNLYWYRRVMGKEIKFLLHFVKESKQDESGMPNNRFLAERTGGTYSTLKVQPAELEDSGVYFCASSQDPRSQFFGPGTRLTVL.

The chain uses TRBV5-1 and TRBJ2-7; 10 bases fit TRBD2. Germline CDR1 SGHRS, CDR2 YFSETQ. The CDR3 has 15 amino acids. V shed 4 bases, J shed 2 bases, and the junction held 6 bases outside the gene matches. CDR3 nucleotide sequence: TGCGCCAGCAGCCCGACTAGCGGGTTAACCTACGAGCAGTACTTC. Translating it yields CASSPTSGLTYEQYF. The whole variable domain, filled in from reference TRBV5-1 and TRBJ2-7, reads KAGVTQTPRYLIKTRGQQVTLSCSPISGHRSVSWYQQTPGQGLQFLFEYFSETQRNKGNFPGRFSGRQFSNSRSEMNVSTLELGDSALYLCASSPTSGLTYEQYFGPGTRLTVT.

The chain carries TRBV5-1 and TRBJ1-3; perhaps TRBD1 as D (6 bases). In germline, CDR1 is SGHRS, CDR2 YFSETQ. Trimming stripped 0 bases from V and 0 bases from J, with 10 bases between. The CDR3 is 16 amino acids. As DNA, the CDR3 is TGCGCCAGCAGCTTGGGGGCAGGGGTCTCTGGAAACACCATATATTTT. This encodes CASSLGAGVSGNTIYF.

This chain joins TRBV6-1 and TRBJ2-5; 7 bases are shared with TRBD1. V shed 8 bases and J 1 base; nucleotides not matched to a gene: 7. CDR1 MNHNS and CDR2 SASEGT come from the germline V gene. The CDR3 has 14 residues. The CDR3 DNA is TGTGCCAGCTCTCTTGACAGGGCCCAAGAGACCCAGTACTTC. Protein sequence: CASSLDRAQETQYF.

The chain is built from TRBV2 and TRBJ1-6, with 10 bases matching TRBD1. The CDR3 is 14 amino acids. The ends lost 4 bases at V and 8 bases at J; junction bases unmatched: 2. The germline CDR1 and CDR2 sequences are SNHLY and FYNNEI. The CDR3 loop reads CASSGQGAYSPLHF. The CDR3 DNA sequence: TGTGCCAGCAGTGGACAGGGGGCTTATTCACCCCTCCACTTT. Variable domain in full (rest from reference TRBV2 and TRBJ1-6): EPEVTQTPSHQVTQMGQEVILRCVPISNHLYFYWYRQILGQKVEFLVSFYNNEISEKSEIFDDQFSVERPDGSNFTLKIRSTKLEDSAMYFCASSGQGAYSPLHFGNGTRLTVT.

V is TRBV5-5 and J is TRBJ1-6; TRBD1 might be the D (5 bases). This CDR3 contains 15 residues. The germline CDR1 and CDR2 sequences are SGHKS and YYEKEE (reference sequence). The ends were cut back, 4 bases at V and 7 bases at J, with 15 bases in the middle. The CDR3 coding sequence is TGTGCCAGCAGCCTCAGGTGGGGGGAAAATTCACCCCTCCACTTT. Translation gives CASSLRWGENSPLHF.

The chain combines TRBV11-2 with TRBJ2-7; D is unresolved. Trimming stripped 0 bases from V and 3 bases from J, with 3 bases between. This CDR3 has 12 amino acids. Germline assignment: CDR1 SGHAT and CDR2 FQNNGV. CDR3: CASSLDRYEQYF. As DNA, the CDR3 is TGTGCCAGCAGCTTAGATCGCTACGAGCAGTACTTC.

This chain uses TRBV19 with TRBJ1-1; a possible D gene is TRBD1 (5 bases). CDR3 length: 15 amino acids. Germline lookup yields CDR1 LNHDA and CDR2 SQIVND (reference sequence). V lost 7 bases to trimming and J lost 6 bases, with 21 bases between them. DNA for the CDR3: TGTGCCAGTATAATAGACGAAACGACGGGACCTGAAGCTTTCTTT. Translated, it gives CASIIDETTGPEAFF.

The V call is TRBV29-1, the J call TRBJ2-2, with D unresolved. Germline V gives CDR1 SQVTM, CDR2 ANQGSEA. V gave up 7 bases and J gave up 0 bases, with 9 bases separating them. This CDR3 region has 13 residues. The chain's CDR3 is CSAGRANTGELFF. As DNA, the CDR3 is TGCAGCGCCGGACGGGCGAACACCGGGGAGCTGTTTTTT.

This clone turned up a few times. V and J are TRBV28 and TRBJ1-3, with D uncertain. The V and J ends lost 2 bases and 4 bases respectively, with 3 bases between them. Germline CDR1 reads MDHEN; CDR2 reads SYDVKM. The CDR3 is 12 residues long. The DNA of the CDR3 is TGTGCCAGCAGTTTACAGGGAAACACCATATATTTT. Protein: CASSLQGNTIYF.

The chain couples TRBV30 to TRBJ1-3; D unresolved. The V gene's germline CDR1 is GTSNPN and CDR2 SVGIG (reference sequence). V was clipped by 6 bases and J by 0 bases, with 12 bases between them. The CDR3 runs to 14 residues. CDR3 sequence: CACPLGPSGNTIYF. Written as DNA, the CDR3 is TGTGCCTGCCCTCTGGGCCCCTCTGGAAACACCATATATTTT.

The V and J genes are TRBV5-1 and TRBJ2-1; TRBD1 aligns across 7 bases. The CDR3 is 14 residues long. Looked up from germline, CDR1 is SGHRS and CDR2 is YFSETQ. The V segment lost 4 bases and the J segment 8 bases; nucleotides outside the gene matches: 9. The CDR3 loop reads CASSTQGQSDEQFF. The CDR3 region has the DNA TGCGCCAGCAGCACCCAGGGACAGTCAGATGAGCAGTTCTTC.

This rearrangement joins TRBV5-1 to TRBJ1-4; no definite D call. The CDR3 is 13 amino acids. CDR1 and CDR2 from the germline V gene are SGHRS and YFSETQ. The V end lost 4 bases, the J end lost 0 bases, and 4 bases lay between the germline ends. The CDR3 nucleotides are TGCGCCAGCAGCCGGGCAACTAATGAAAAACTGTTTTTT. The encoded protein is CASSRATNEKLFF.

This clone appeared a few times. The chain links TRBV25-1 to TRBJ2-1; no clear D gene. The CDR3 spans 14 residues. CDR1 and CDR2 (germline): MGHDK, SYGVNS. Trimming removed 0 bases at V and 5 bases at J, with 8 bases between. The CDR3 DNA reads TGTGCCAGCAGTGAATACGACTTCAACAATGAGCAGTTCTTC. This sequence encodes CASSEYDFNNEQFF.

The chain carries TRBV5-1 and TRBJ2-1; the D call may be TRBD1 or TRBD2 (5 bases each). Germline V CDR1 and CDR2: SGHRS, YFSETQ. V was clipped by 4 bases and J by 6 bases, with 17 bases between them. This CDR3 is built from 15 residues. Here the CDR3 DNA reads TGCGCCAGCAGCGCCGACCCCCAGGGAGCCAATGAGCAGTTCTTC. It specifies CASSADPQGANEQFF.

V usage is TRBV4-3 and J usage is TRBJ2-2, with 8 bases aligning to TRBD1. The CDR3 consists of 20 residues. From germline, CDR1 is LGHNA and CDR2 YSLEER. With 4 bases clipped from V and 4 bases from J, the junction kept 20 bases outside the gene matches. CDR3 in amino acids: CASSLFRRTGKEGGTGELFF. As DNA, the CDR3 is TGCGCCAGCAGCCTTTTCCGCAGGACAGGGAAAGAGGGCGGCACCGGGGAGCTGTTTTTT.

The J gene is TRBJ2-7, the V gene TRBV5-7; D remains unclear. TRBV5-7 is filed as an ORF, its function uncertain. Trimming left V 0 bases short and J 0 bases short, with 16 bases between. The CDR3 covers 17 residues. The CDR3 here is CASSLVCRPGSSYEQYF. The CDR3 DNA follows: TGTGCCAGCAGCTTGGTCTGCCGTCCGGGTAGCTCCTACGAGCAGTACTTC.

The genes are TRBV5-5 and TRBJ1-5; 8 bases agree with TRBD1. The CDR3 is made up of 14 amino acids. Germline trimming cut 4 bases from V and 6 bases from J; bases unmatched to any gene: 6. CDR1 SGHKS and CDR2 YYEKEE come from the germline V gene (reference sequence). The CDR3 DNA follows: TGTGCCAGCAGCCGGGACAGGATGGCTCAGCCCCAGCATTTT. Translation: CASSRDRMAQPQHF.

The chain couples TRBV5-1 to TRBJ1-1; D gene uncertain. The CDR3 extends over 16 amino acids. Trimming took off 0 bases at V and 0 bases at J, with 12 bases between the two ends. Germline-derived CDR1 and CDR2 are SGHRS and YFSETQ. The chain's CDR3 is CASSLGMTTLNTEAFF. The CDR3 bases are TGCGCCAGCAGCTTGGGGATGACAACTCTGAACACTGAAGCTTTCTTT.

This chain connects TRBV2 to TRBJ2-7; maybe TRBD2 (6 bases). V dropped 3 bases and J dropped 0 bases, with 9 bases sitting between them. Germline assignment: CDR1 SNHLY and CDR2 FYNNEI. The CDR3 runs to 14 residues. CDR3 amino acids: CASSEGLNSYEQYF. The CDR3 region has the DNA TGTGCCAGCAGTGAGGGACTTAACTCCTACGAGCAGTACTTC.

The chain carries TRBV9 and TRBJ1-2, with D possibly matching TRBD1 (5 bases). Trimming took 0 bases from V and 0 from J, leaving 9 bases between them. This CDR3 contains 15 residues. From germline, CDR1 is SGDLS and CDR2 YYNGEE. This CDR3 is CASSVDPGANYGYTF. In nucleotides, the CDR3 is TGTGCCAGCAGCGTAGATCCGGGGGCTAACTATGGCTACACCTTC.

DNA for the CDR3: TGTGCCAGTAGTCGTTGGGAGGGCGGGCGTAATGAGCAGTTCTTC. Its translation is CASSRWEGGRNEQFF. The gene calls are TRBV19 and TRBJ2-1, with 7 bases identical to TRBD2. The CDR3 extends over 15 amino acids. V shed 5 bases and J 7 bases; nucleotides not matched to a gene: 11. Germline CDR1 and CDR2: LNHDA and SQIVND (reference sequence).